The entry below gives a single TCR beta chain sequence along with its context. Its cognate antigen is unknown. Sequencing used immunoSEQ multiplex PCR; TCRdb keeps in-frame clones, though not all of them. The sample includes tens of thousands of clones, approximately 80% of them seen just once. Germline V gives CDR1 LGHNA, CDR2 YNFKEQ. The CDR3 is 14 amino acids. Losses at the gene ends were 2 bases for V and 7 bases for J; bases not matched to a gene: 3. This entry belongs to a study of OX40 agonist ivuxolimab in advanced cancers. Points from the study as a whole: In CD8+ T cells, expanded clones were on average more numerous than in CD4+.

This material consisted of CD4+ or CD8+ T cells sorted from blood, taken in a trial of the OX40 agonist ivuxolimab. The receptor was derived from an adult with an advanced solid tumor such as melanoma, head and neck, liver or kidney cancer. This chain joins TRBV4-2 and TRBJ2-1; 9 bases are a match to TRBD1. For the CDR3, the DNA is TGTGCCAGCAGCCAAAAGGACAGGGGAAATGAGCAGTTCTTC. Translating gives CASSQKDRGNEQFF.